Following are 19 T cell receptor beta chains from one sample sequenced in a study of T cell repertoires in cytomegalovirus infection (dated by TCRdb to the late 2010s). The listed sequencing device is Illumina HiSeq 1500. Clones were called with MiXCR by TCRdb after fastp trimmed the public reads at Q25, and only in-frame beta chains were retained. Each entry is one CDR3 protein sequence, shown with its most common DNA and genes. Present in this sample are about 830,000 distinct CDR3 sequences, approximately 30% of which were seen just once. Roughly 12% of the sample belongs to the ten largest clones. No antigen has been assigned to these receptors. The sample's treatment or condition label, decoded: in vitro stimulation with specific CMV peptide epitopes to enrich CMV-specific T cells. This specimen consisted of cultured CD8+ T cells from PBMCs, obtained from culture after CMV antigen stimulation. All receptors derive from a human donor in good health (CMV status not recorded). Some clones in this sample may be carry-over from other donors' samples.

For this clonotype: A much bigger clone sits one base away, suggesting this may be a read error. V is TRBV20-1 and J is TRBJ1-6, with 7 bases identical to TRBD1. The CDR3 has 16 residues. CDR1 is DFQATT, CDR2 SNEGSKA, per germline (reference sequence). Written as DNA, the CDR3 is TGCAGTGCTAGAGAGCCCGGGCAGGGGGTGGCCTCACCCCCCCACTTT. It encodes CSAREPGQGVASPPHF.

This chain connects TRBV4-2 to TRBJ1-1; possible D gene TRBD1, 6 bases. Trimming removed 5 bases from V and 0 bases from J, with 10 bases in between. Germline V gives CDR1 LGHNA, CDR2 YNFKEQ. The CDR3 length is 14 residues. In DNA form, the CDR3 reads TGTGCCAGCAGCGCCGGGACAATGAACACTGAAGCTTTCTTT. This encodes CASSAGTMNTEAFF.

The rearrangement uses TRBV7-6 and TRBJ2-7; D remains ambiguous. Deletions cut 5 bases from V and 5 bases from J, with 19 bases between. The CDR3 runs 15 residues. Per the germline V gene, CDR1 is SGHVS and CDR2 is FNYEAQ. This CDR3 reads CASSPSLSPSDEQYF. The CDR3 DNA reads TGTGCCAGCAGCCCAAGCCTGTCCCCATCCGACGAGCAGTACTTC.

Ten or more counts support this clonotype. This rearrangement joins TRBV7-6 to TRBJ2-3, with D perhaps assigned TRBD1 or TRBD2 (5 bases each). In germline, CDR1 is SGHVS, CDR2 FNYEAQ. The CDR3 is 15 residues long. Deletions cut 3 bases from V and 0 bases from J, with 10 bases between. CDR3 residues: CASSLGVSSTDTQYF. In DNA form, the CDR3 reads TGTGCCAGCAGCTTGGGGGTGTCTAGCACAGATACGCAGTATTTT.

The chain recombines TRBV3-1 with TRBJ2-3, with D unresolved. Germline values: CDR1 LGHDT, CDR2 YNNKEL (reference sequence). The CDR3 loop spans 14 amino acids. The V end lost 4 bases, the J end lost 2 bases, and 10 bases lay between the germline ends. The CDR3 sequence: CASSLFDPTDTQYF. DNA for the CDR3: TGTGCCAGCAGCCTATTTGACCCCACAGATACGCAGTATTTT.

Of note for this clonotype: One junction end disagrees with the germline gene, perhaps due to a read error. The chain joins TRBV6-1 to TRBJ2-3; D is unclear. Germline assignment: CDR1 MNHNS and CDR2 SASEGT. The CDR3 is made up of 8 amino acids. CDR3 region: CVSNTQYF. CDR3 coding DNA: TGTGTCAGCAATACGCAGTATTTT.

As concerns this clonotype: This may be a read error: a much more frequent sequence differs by one nucleotide. This chain uses TRBV7-9 with TRBJ2-1, with TRBD2 matching 10 bases. This CDR3 comprises 15 residues. Germline V CDR1 and CDR2: SEHNR, FQNEAQ (reference sequence). The CDR3 DNA is TGTACCAGCAGCGGGAGCGGGGGGGGTTACAATGAGCAGTTCTTC. This codes for CTSSGSGGGYNEQFF.

Remarks on this clonotype: A single base separates this from a much larger clone, so it may be a read error. The CDR3 DNA is TGTGCCAGTACCCCGGGACTGGCGGGATATACCGGGGAGCTGTTTTTT. Its translation: CASTPGLAGYTGELFF. J is TRBJ2-2 and V is TRBV19; possibly TRBD2 for D (6 bases). The CDR3 extends over 16 amino acids. Germline CDR1 is LNHDA and CDR2 is SQIVND (reference sequence). V lost 7 bases and J 5 bases, leaving 20 bases between the germline ends.

This clonotype appeared a few times. The CDR3 DNA sequence: TGCGCCAGCAGTCGGTTAGGAGGGATCCGGACAGATACGCAGTATTTT. Protein: CASSRLGGIRTDTQYF. The chain recombines TRBV5-1 with TRBJ2-3; D possibly corresponds to TRBD2 (6 bases). There are 16 residues in the CDR3. Germline CDR1 is SGHRS and CDR2 is YFSETQ. Trimming shortened V by 5 bases and J by 3 bases, and 19 bases separated the two germline ends.

This clonotype has just a few counts. The chain couples TRBV5-6 to TRBJ2-7; D perhaps matches TRBD1 (5 bases). Per germline, CDR1 SGHDT and CDR2 YYEEEE. V lost 2 bases, J lost 4 bases, and 10 bases lay in between. CDR3 length equals 13 residues. CDR3 loop: CASSLGRAYEQYV. CDR3 DNA: TGTGCCAGCAGCTTAGGCAGGGCATACGAGCAGTACGTC.

A note on this clonotype: This may be a read error: a much more frequent sequence differs by one nucleotide. The rearrangement joins TRBV6-5 to TRBJ1-1; TRBD1 matches 8 bases. Losses at the gene ends were 8 bases for V and 11 bases for J; bases not matched to a gene: 13. CDR1 and CDR2 (germline): MNHEY, SVGAGI. This CDR3 region has 13 residues. The CDR3, as DNA: TGTGCCAGCGACTTGTCCAACAGGGGGGATGCTTTCTTT. This encodes CASDLSNRGDAFF.

In its sample, this clonotype was seen a few times. CDR3 amino acids: CASSSSTTGHNRANVLTF. CDR3 nucleotides: TGTGCCAGCAGTTCCTCTACCACGGGACACAACAGGGCCAACGTCCTGACTTTC. The V call is TRBV12-3 or TRBV12-4, the J call TRBJ2-6; the D gene is possibly TRBD1 (6 bases). The V gene lost 4 bases and the J gene lost 5 bases, with 21 bases spanning the gap. CDR3 length: 18 amino acids.

The V gene is TRBV27, the J gene TRBJ1-6; D is perhaps TRBD1 (5 bases). The CDR3 sequence is 15 residues long. V lost 5 bases to trimming and J lost 6 bases, with 14 bases between them. The V gene's germline CDR1 is MNHEY and CDR2 SMNVEV (reference sequence). Written as DNA, the CDR3 is TGTGCCAGCAGTCCCTTGGACATGCTTAATTCACCCCTCCACTTT. Amino acids: CASSPLDMLNSPLHF.

The chain uses TRBV4-1 and TRBJ2-3, with 7 bases fitting TRBD1. The germline gives CDR1 MGHRA, CDR2 YSYEKL. The junction had 8 bases not matched to a gene; V was cut back by 2 bases and J by 6 bases. The CDR3 totals 15 residues. CDR3 protein: CASSQTQGNLDTQYF. CDR3 bases: TGCGCCAGCAGCCAAACACAGGGGAATTTGGATACGCAGTATTTT.

This clonotype appeared a few times. J is TRBJ2-3 and V is TRBV27; D perhaps matches TRBD2 (5 bases). The CDR3 is 14 residues long. The V gene lost 6 bases and the J gene lost 5 bases, with 15 bases spanning the gap. CDR1 and CDR2 (germline): MNHEY, SMNVEV (reference sequence). CDR3 DNA: TGTGCCAGCAGAACCGGGTCTCGGGGAGATACGCAGTATTTT. It codes for CASRTGSRGDTQYF.

The chain recombines TRBV5-1 with TRBJ2-1; the match to TRBD2 covers 8 bases. With V trimmed by 5 bases and J by 8 bases, 15 bases remained unmatched. CDR3 size: 16 residues. Germline loops: CDR1 SGHRS, CDR2 YFSETQ. The CDR3 protein is CASSSSPGGEGDEQFF. The CDR3 nucleotides read TGCGCCAGCAGTTCCTCCCCCGGGGGGGAGGGGGATGAGCAGTTCTTC.

This clonotype came up many times. As DNA, the CDR3 is TGTGCCAGCAGCTCAGGACAGGGGTACACTGAAGCTTTCTTT. Encoded protein: CASSSGQGYTEAFF. V is TRBV7-2 and J is TRBJ1-1, with 9 bases lining up with TRBD1. This CDR3 spans 14 amino acids. Trimming removed 4 bases from V and 3 bases from J; junction bases left unmatched: 3. Germline lookup yields CDR1 SGHTA and CDR2 FQGNSA.

This clonotype has only a few counts. The chain combines TRBV4-1 with TRBJ2-1; D uncertain. CDR3 length: 12 amino acids. V gave up 1 base and J gave up 10 bases, with 8 bases separating them. The germline V gene encodes CDR1 MGHRA and CDR2 YSYEKL. CDR3 amino acids: CASSQVPWEQFF. Written as DNA, the CDR3 is TGCGCCAGCAGCCAAGTGCCGTGGGAGCAGTTCTTC.

The V and J genes are TRBV14 and TRBJ1-1; a possible D gene is TRBD1 (6 bases). The germline CDR1 and CDR2 sequences are SGHDN and FVKESK. Trimming shortened V by 3 bases and J by 10 bases, and 21 bases separated the two germline ends. The CDR3 length is 15 residues. CDR3 protein: CASSHFPGHLMAAFF. Written as DNA, the CDR3 is TGTGCCAGCAGCCATTTCCCGGGACACCTTATGGCAGCTTTCTTT.